This passage covers 24 T cell receptor beta chains from one sample sequenced in a study of shared clonotypes between healthy human individuals. TCRdb keeps only in-frame clones here, not all; method: immunoSEQ multiplex PCR. The sample gives about 520,000 clones, around 80% of which show up once; 9.5% to 15% is in the top ten. The source material was PBMCs. The receptors stem from a woman between 40 and 55 years old in good health. Some clones in this sample may be carry-over from other donors' samples.

The sample holds one count of this clone. The same CDR3 can be traced to other DNA sequences in this sample. The chain carries TRBV28 and TRBJ2-2, with D perhaps assigned TRBD1 or TRBD2 (5 bases each). V shed 2 bases and J shed 2 bases, with 9 bases lying between them. Germline-derived CDR1 and CDR2 are MDHEN and SYDVKM. This CDR3 region has 15 residues. CDR3 DNA sequence: TGTGCCAGCAGTTTAGGGACCCTCAACACCGGGGAGCTGTTTTTT. The encoded protein is CASSLGTLNTGELFF.

This chain connects TRBV18 to TRBJ2-7, with unresolved D. Germline CDR1 reads KGHSH; CDR2 reads LQKENI. Trimming shortened V by 0 bases and J by 2 bases, and 11 bases separated the two germline ends. The CDR3 loop spans 15 amino acids. The CDR3 region is CASSPPTVTPYEQYF. CDR3 DNA sequence: TGTGCCAGCTCACCACCCACAGTTACCCCCTACGAGCAGTACTTC. The full variable domain, its missing parts supplied by reference TRBV18 and TRBJ2-7, is NAGVMQNPRHLVRRRGQEARLRCSPMKGHSHVYWYRQLPEEGLKFMVYLQKENIIDESGMPKERFSAEFPKEGPSILRIQQVVRGDSAAYFCASSPPTVTPYEQYFGPGTRLTVT.

This chain joins TRBV5-1 and TRBJ2-7; 7 nucleotides agree with TRBD1. V shed 0 bases, J shed 2 bases, and the junction held 11 bases outside the gene matches. Germline V gives CDR1 SGHRS, CDR2 YFSETQ. The CDR3 totals 17 residues. CDR3 bases: TGCGCCAGCAGCTTGGGAATTGGGGACAGCACTACCTACGAGCAGTACTTC. As protein: CASSLGIGDSTTYEQYF. The full variable domain, rest sourced from reference TRBV5-1 and TRBJ2-7, is KAGVTQTPRYLIKTRGQQVTLSCSPISGHRSVSWYQQTPGQGLQFLFEYFSETQRNKGNFPGRFSGRQFSNSRSEMNVSTLELGDSALYLCASSLGIGDSTTYEQYFGPGTRLTVT.

The chain joins TRBV7-2 to TRBJ2-1; unclear D gene. V was pared by 2 bases and J by 0 bases, with 11 bases between. CDR3 length equals 16 residues. Germline CDR1 and CDR2: SGHTA and FQGNSA. The CDR3 loop reads CASSLSATHSYNEQFF. The CDR3 DNA sequence: TGTGCCAGCAGCTTATCCGCGACTCACTCCTACAATGAGCAGTTCTTC.

The rearrangement links TRBV2 to TRBJ2-1; TRBD2 aligns across 10 bases. From germline, CDR1 is SNHLY and CDR2 FYNNEI. The CDR3 loop spans 14 amino acids. The V segment lost 7 bases and the J segment 8 bases; nucleotides outside the gene matches: 8. The CDR3 nucleotides are TGTGCCAGCATGTGGGCTAGCGGGAGAGATGAGCAGTTCTTC. It is translated as CASMWASGRDEQFF. Filled out from reference TRBV2 and TRBJ2-1, the complete variable domain reads EPEVTQTPSHQVTQMGQEVILRCVPISNHLYFYWYRQILGQKVEFLVSFYNNEISEKSEIFDDQFSVERPDGSNFTLKIRSTKLEDSAMYFCASMWASGRDEQFFGPGTRLTVL.

The CDR3: CASSLFSGRANEQFF. CDR3 DNA sequence: TGTGCCAGCAGTTTATTTAGCGGGAGGGCCAATGAGCAGTTCTTC. The chain links TRBV27 to TRBJ2-1; the match to TRBD2 covers 11 bases. From germline, CDR1 is MNHEY and CDR2 SMNVEV (reference sequence). The CDR3 has 15 amino acids. Losses at the gene ends were 1 base for V and 6 bases for J; bases not matched to a gene: 2.

This clone was counted a few times. V and J are TRBV28 and TRBJ2-1; 8 bases match TRBD1. CDR3 length: 15 amino acids. The J segment lost 6 bases and the V segment lost 2 bases, leaving 6 bases of the junction unmatched. Germline V CDR1 and CDR2: MDHEN, SYDVKM. The chain's CDR3 is CASSLRQGARNEQFF. CDR3 nucleotide sequence: TGTGCCAGCAGTTTACGGCAGGGGGCGCGCAATGAGCAGTTCTTC. Full variable domain (outside the CDR3, taken from reference TRBV28 and TRBJ2-1): DVKVTQSSRYLVKRTGEKVFLECVQDMDHENMFWYRQDPGLGLRLIYFSYDVKMKEKGDIPEGYSVSREKKERFSLILESASTNQTSMYLCASSLRQGARNEQFFGPGTRLTVL.

This clone was seen repeatedly, ten times or more. V usage is TRBV7-2 and J usage is TRBJ1-1; 10 positions agree with TRBD1. CDR3 length: 15 residues. The V and J ends lost 3 bases and 3 bases, in that order; junction bases with no gene match: 4. Germline assignment: CDR1 SGHTA and CDR2 FQGNSA. Written as DNA, the CDR3 is TGTGCCAGCAGCTTGGGGGACAGGGGTTACACTGAAGCTTTCTTT. It codes for CASSLGDRGYTEAFF.

This chain joins TRBV15 and TRBJ1-5; D not resolved. CDR1 is LNHNV, CDR2 YYDKDF, per germline (reference sequence). Trimming removed 0 bases from V and 0 bases from J, with 6 bases in between. The CDR3 sequence is 15 residues long. In DNA, the CDR3 is TGTGCCACCAGCAGAGATAGGAATAGCAATCAGCCCCAGCATTTT. Protein: CATSRDRNSNQPQHF.

This chain connects TRBV19 to TRBJ1-3, with D possibly being TRBD1 (5 bases). Per germline, CDR1 LNHDA and CDR2 SQIVND (reference sequence). Between the trimmed V and J ends, which lost 7 bases and 1 base, there was a span of 14 bases. The CDR3 consists of 15 residues. The CDR3 here is CASIKDNWSGNTIYF. The CDR3, as DNA: TGTGCCAGTATCAAGGACAACTGGTCTGGAAACACCATATATTTT.

This chain joins TRBV6-5 and TRBJ2-7; D gene unclear. The V end was cut by 0 bases, the J end by 0 bases, with 3 bases between. The CDR3 has 13 amino acids. CDR1 and CDR2 from the germline V gene are MNHEY and SVGAGI. CDR3 residues: CASSYSSSYEQYF. CDR3 DNA: TGTGCCAGCAGTTACTCTAGCTCCTACGAGCAGTACTTC.

The chain couples TRBV4-1 to TRBJ1-4; 7 nucleotides match TRBD1. Germline V gene data show CDR1 as MGHRA and CDR2 as YSYEKL. This CDR3 spans 15 amino acids. The V gene end was trimmed by 4 bases and the J gene end by 3 bases; junction bases not matched to a gene: 5. The CDR3 sequence: CASSPPGQPNEKLFF. DNA of the CDR3: TGCGCCAGCAGCCCACCGGGACAGCCTAATGAAAAACTGTTTTTT.

This clone was seen a few times. The gene calls are TRBV25-1 and TRBJ2-2; D may be TRBD2 (5 bases). This CDR3 contains 15 residues. V was pared by 2 bases and J by 3 bases, with 10 bases between. Germline CDR1 and CDR2: MGHDK and SYGVNS. Here the CDR3 reads CASSEGGPHTGELFF. CDR3 in DNA: TGTGCCAGCAGTGAAGGAGGACCGCACACCGGGGAGCTGTTTTTT.

This clone was seen a few times. CDR3 protein: CASRPAGQGALNYGYTF. CDR3 coding DNA: TGTGCCAGCCGTCCGGCGGGGCAGGGGGCCCTTAACTATGGCTACACCTTC. This chain links TRBV28 with TRBJ1-2; 8 bases line up with TRBD1. In germline, CDR1 is MDHEN, CDR2 SYDVKM. Trimming cost V 8 bases and J 1 base; bases outside gene matches: 15. The CDR3 extends over 17 amino acids.

The CDR3 reads CSAERAGASTDTQYF. CDR3 DNA sequence: TGCAGCGCCGAACGGGCGGGAGCGAGCACAGATACGCAGTATTTT. This chain joins TRBV29-1 and TRBJ2-3; 7 bases are a match to TRBD2. This CDR3 comprises 15 residues. V was clipped by 7 bases and J by 0 bases; unmatched bases: 10. Germline CDR1 and CDR2: SQVTM and ANQGSEA.

As to this clone: This specimen includes other DNA sequences encoding the same CDR3. This chain joins TRBV6-5 and TRBJ2-7, with 12 bases identical to TRBD2. Germline assignment: CDR1 MNHEY and CDR2 SVGAGI. The CDR3 runs 15 residues. Trimming cost V 0 bases and J 4 bases; bases outside gene matches: 1. In DNA form, the CDR3 reads TGTGCCAGCAGTTACTCGGGGACTAGCGGGTACGAGCAGTACTTC. Its translation is CASSYSGTSGYEQYF.

The rearrangement links TRBV27 to TRBJ2-5; 12 bases map to TRBD1. The CDR3 has 17 residues. Trimming removed 5 bases from V and 5 bases from J; junction bases left unmatched: 12. Germline V gene sequence: CDR1 MNHEY, CDR2 SMNVEV (reference sequence). In DNA form, the CDR3 reads TGTGCCAGCAGTCCCCGACCCGGGACAGGGGGCCTCGAGACCCAGTACTTC. Protein: CASSPRPGTGGLETQYF.

The V and J genes are TRBV11-3 and TRBJ2-1; a weak D match, TRBD2 (6 bases). V dropped 5 bases and J dropped 7 bases, with 21 bases sitting between them. CDR1 and CDR2 from the germline V gene are SGHNT and YENEEA. CDR3 size: 16 residues. The CDR3, as DNA: TGTGCCAGCAGCCCGATCGGAGGGGCCGTCCAGAATGAGCAGTTCTTC. Translation gives CASSPIGGAVQNEQFF.

The chain has TRBV7-2 and TRBJ1-2; 8 positions agree with TRBD1. This CDR3 region has 17 residues. Germline V gives CDR1 SGHTA, CDR2 FQGNSA. V lost 1 base to trimming and J lost 6 bases; unmatched junction nucleotides: 13. Written as DNA, the CDR3 is TGTGCCAGCAGCTTAGATACGGGGTCAGGGGGCGCGAATGGCTACACCTTC. Translated: CASSLDTGSGGANGYTF.

The genes are TRBV6-5 and TRBJ2-1, with TRBD1 identical over 7 bases. This CDR3 is built from 13 residues. CDR1 is MNHEY, CDR2 SVGAGI, per germline. After removal of 9 bases from V and 2 bases from J, the junction contained 4 bases not matched to a gene. DNA for the CDR3: TGTGCCAGTTCGGGACAGACCTACAATGAGCAGTTCTTC. Amino acid sequence: CASSGQTYNEQFF.

This chain joins TRBV5-3 and TRBJ1-1, with 9 bases aligning to TRBD1. TRBV5-3 is annotated as an ORF whose role is uncertain. The V segment lost 2 bases and the J segment 5 bases; nucleotides outside the gene matches: 7. This CDR3 comprises 15 residues. The CDR3 region is CARSFDRQGGTEAFF. As DNA, the CDR3 is TGTGCCAGAAGCTTCGACCGACAGGGGGGTACTGAAGCTTTCTTT.

The chain recombines TRBV7-9 with TRBJ1-1; perhaps TRBD1 as D (6 bases). With 1 base removed from V and 0 bases from J, the gap between germline ends came to 9 bases. CDR3 length: 15 amino acids. From germline, CDR1 is SEHNR and CDR2 FQNEAQ (reference sequence). The CDR3 bases are TGTGCCAGCAGCTTAGTGGGGGCATTGAACACTGAAGCTTTCTTT. This gives the protein CASSLVGALNTEAFF.

The V and J genes are TRBV2 and TRBJ1-2; D gene unclear. This CDR3 is 13 amino acids long. In germline, CDR1 is SNHLY, CDR2 FYNNEI. V gave up 4 bases and J gave up 3 bases, with 9 bases separating them. CDR3 protein: CASSGAEYYGYTF. CDR3 bases: TGTGCCAGCAGTGGGGCTGAATACTATGGCTACACCTTC.

This clone appeared a few times. A read error likely explains this, since a far larger clone differs by one base. This specimen includes other DNA sequences encoding the same CDR3. The rearrangement joins TRBV14 to TRBJ1-5; no definite D call. CDR1 is SGHDN and CDR2 is FVKESK in the germline V gene. V was shortened by 1 base and J by 6 bases, with 7 bases between the two germline ends. This CDR3 comprises 13 residues. The CDR3 bases are TGTGCCAGCAGCCAAGGGGAGGGTCAGCCCCAGCATTTT. This translates into CASSQGEGQPQHF. The variable domain in full, completed from reference TRBV14 and TRBJ1-5, reads EAGVTQFPSHSVIEKGQTVTLRCDPISGHDNLYWYRRVMGKEIKFLLHFVKESKQDESGMPNNRFLAERTGGTYSTLKVQPAELEDSGVYFCASSQGEGQPQHFGDGTRLSIL.